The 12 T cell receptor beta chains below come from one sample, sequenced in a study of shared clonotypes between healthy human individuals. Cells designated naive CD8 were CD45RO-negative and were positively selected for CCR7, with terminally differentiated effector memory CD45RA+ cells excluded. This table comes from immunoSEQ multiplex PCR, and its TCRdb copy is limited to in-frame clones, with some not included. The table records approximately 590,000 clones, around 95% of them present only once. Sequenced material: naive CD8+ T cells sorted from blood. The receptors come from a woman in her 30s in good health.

The CDR3 DNA reads TGTGCCAGCAGTGAATGGGGACGAGGGCCAGGGGGCCAAGAGACCCAGTACTTC. Translating gives CASSEWGRGPGGQETQYF. The J gene is TRBJ2-5, the V gene TRBV6-1, with TRBD1 identical over 7 bases. The CDR3 sequence is 18 residues long. CDR1 is MNHNS and CDR2 is SASEGT in the germline V gene. Trimming took 2 bases from V and 1 from J; bases not matched to a gene: 13.

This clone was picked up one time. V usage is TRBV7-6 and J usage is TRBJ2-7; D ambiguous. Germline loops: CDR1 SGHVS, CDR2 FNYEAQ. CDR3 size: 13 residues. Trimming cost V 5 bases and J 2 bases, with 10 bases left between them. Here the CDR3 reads CASSVRQPYEQYF. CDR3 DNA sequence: TGTGCCAGCAGCGTCCGACAACCCTACGAGCAGTACTTC. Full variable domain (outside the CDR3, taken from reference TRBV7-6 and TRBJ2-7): GAGVSQSPRYKVTKRGQDVALRCDPISGHVSLYWYRQALGQGPEFLTYFNYEAQQDKSGLPNDRFSAERPEGSISTLTIQRTEQRDSAMYRCASSVRQPYEQYFGPGTRLTVT.

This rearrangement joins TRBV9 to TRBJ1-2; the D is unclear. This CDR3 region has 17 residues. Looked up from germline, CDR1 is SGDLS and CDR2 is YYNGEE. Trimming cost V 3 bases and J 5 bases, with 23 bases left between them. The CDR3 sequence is CASSGVLGSSLPYGYTF. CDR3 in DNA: TGTGCCAGCAGCGGAGTGCTGGGGAGCTCGTTGCCTTATGGCTACACCTTC.

The CDR3 here is CASSSGLGSSYEQYF. The CDR3 DNA reads TGTGCCAGCAGCTCCGGGCTGGGCAGCTCCTACGAGCAGTACTTC. The rearrangement uses TRBV13 and TRBJ2-7; D unclear. The CDR3 extends over 15 amino acids. The germline V gene has CDR1 PRHDT and CDR2 FYEKMQ (reference sequence). V was pared by 4 bases and J by 0 bases, with 13 bases between. Based on the CDR3 plus reference TRBV13 and TRBJ2-7, the full variable domain is AAGVIQSPRHLIKEKRETATLKCYPIPRHDTVYWYQQGPGQDPQFLISFYEKMQSDKGSIPDRFSAQQFSDYHSELNMSSLELGDSALYFCASSSGLGSSYEQYFGPGTRLTVT.

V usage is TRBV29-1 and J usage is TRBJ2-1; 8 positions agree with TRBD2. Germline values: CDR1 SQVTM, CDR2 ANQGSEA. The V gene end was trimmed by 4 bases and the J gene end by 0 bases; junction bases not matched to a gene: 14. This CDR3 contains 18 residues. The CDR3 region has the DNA TGCAGCGTTGGGGGGACCATAGCGGGAAGAAGCTCCTACAATGAGCAGTTCTTC. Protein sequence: CSVGGTIAGRSSYNEQFF.

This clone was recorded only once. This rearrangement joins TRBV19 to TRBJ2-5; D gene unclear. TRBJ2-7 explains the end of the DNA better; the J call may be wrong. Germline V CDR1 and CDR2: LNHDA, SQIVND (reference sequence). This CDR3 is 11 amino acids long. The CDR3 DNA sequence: TGTGCCAGTAGTCTGGGTGGCGAGCAGTACTTC. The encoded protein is CASSLGGEQYF.

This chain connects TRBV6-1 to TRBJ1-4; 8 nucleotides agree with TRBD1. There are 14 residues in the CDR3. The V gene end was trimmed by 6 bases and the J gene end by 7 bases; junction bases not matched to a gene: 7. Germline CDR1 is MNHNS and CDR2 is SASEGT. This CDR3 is CASRVDRGIEKLFF. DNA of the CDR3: TGTGCCAGCAGGGTAGACAGGGGAATTGAAAAACTGTTTTTT.

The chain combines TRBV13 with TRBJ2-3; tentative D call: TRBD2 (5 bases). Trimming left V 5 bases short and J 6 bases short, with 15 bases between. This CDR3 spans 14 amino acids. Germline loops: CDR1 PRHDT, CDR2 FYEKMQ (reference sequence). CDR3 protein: CASSQAIWEDTQYF. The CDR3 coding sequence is TGTGCCAGCAGCCAGGCGATCTGGGAGGATACGCAGTATTTT.

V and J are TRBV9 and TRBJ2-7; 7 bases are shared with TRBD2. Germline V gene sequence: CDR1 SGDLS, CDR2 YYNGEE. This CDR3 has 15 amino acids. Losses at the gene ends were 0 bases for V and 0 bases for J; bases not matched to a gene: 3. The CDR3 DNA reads TGTGCCAGCAGCGTAGTGAGCGGGAACTCCTACGAGCAGTACTTC. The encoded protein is CASSVVSGNSYEQYF.

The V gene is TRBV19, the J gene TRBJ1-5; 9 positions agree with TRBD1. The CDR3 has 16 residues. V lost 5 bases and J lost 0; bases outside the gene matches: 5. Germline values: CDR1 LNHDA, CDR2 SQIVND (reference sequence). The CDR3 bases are TGTGCCAGTAGTTGGACAGGGGAAGATAGCAATCAGCCCCAGCATTTT. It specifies CASSWTGEDSNQPQHF.

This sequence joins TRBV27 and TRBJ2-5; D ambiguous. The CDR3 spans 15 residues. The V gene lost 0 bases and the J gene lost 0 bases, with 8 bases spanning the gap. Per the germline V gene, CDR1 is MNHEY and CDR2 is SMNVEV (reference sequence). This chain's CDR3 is CASSLSGYNQETQYF. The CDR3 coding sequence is TGTGCCAGCAGTTTATCGGGCTACAACCAAGAGACCCAGTACTTC.

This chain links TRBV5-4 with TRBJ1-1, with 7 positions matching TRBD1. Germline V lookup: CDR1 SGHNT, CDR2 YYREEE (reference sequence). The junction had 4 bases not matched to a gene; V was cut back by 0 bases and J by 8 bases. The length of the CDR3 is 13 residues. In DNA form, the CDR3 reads TGTGCCAGCAGCTTGGAGACAGGGTGGGAAGCTTTCTTT. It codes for CASSLETGWEAFF.